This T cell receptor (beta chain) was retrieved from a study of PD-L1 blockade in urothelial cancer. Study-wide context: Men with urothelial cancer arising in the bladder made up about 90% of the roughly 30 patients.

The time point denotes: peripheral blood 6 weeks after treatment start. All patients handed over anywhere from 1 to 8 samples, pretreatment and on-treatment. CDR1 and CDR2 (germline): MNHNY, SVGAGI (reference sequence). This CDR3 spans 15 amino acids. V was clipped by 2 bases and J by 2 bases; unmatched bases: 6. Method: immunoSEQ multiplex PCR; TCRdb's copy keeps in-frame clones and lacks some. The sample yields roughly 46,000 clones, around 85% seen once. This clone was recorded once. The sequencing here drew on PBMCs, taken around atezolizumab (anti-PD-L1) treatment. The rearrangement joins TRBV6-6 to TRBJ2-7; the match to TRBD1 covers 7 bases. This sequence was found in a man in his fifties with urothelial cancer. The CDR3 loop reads CASSYRAGQAYEQYF. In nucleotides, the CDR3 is TGTGCCAGCAGTTACCGGGCTGGACAGGCCTACGAGCAGTACTTC.